The 17 T cell receptor beta chains listed next were all sequenced from one sample in a study of blood T cell repertoires in COVID-19. Libraries were prepared by immunoSEQ multiplex PCR; TCRdb keeps only in-frame clonotypes and omits some of them. The sample records 200,000 to 250,000 clones, 86% being singletons. The sample taken for sequencing was peripheral blood. All receptors come from a woman in her 30s who had recovered from COVID-19.

The chain is built from TRBV9 and TRBJ2-3; 9 bases align to TRBD2. This CDR3 has 13 residues. Germline CDR1 is SGDLS and CDR2 is YYNGEE. The V segment lost 8 bases and the J segment 5 bases; nucleotides outside the gene matches: 6. CDR3 sequence (DNA): TGTGCCAGTTCAGCGGGGGGCGTAGATACGCAGTATTTT. Amino acids: CASSAGGVDTQYF.

In its sample, this clone was seen once. V gene TRBV5-4 combines with J gene TRBJ1-6, with 7 bases fitting TRBD1. Looked up from germline, CDR1 is SGHNT and CDR2 is YYREEE (reference sequence). The length of the CDR3 is 14 residues. The V and J ends lost 3 bases and 5 bases, in that order; junction bases with no gene match: 2. The CDR3 reads CASSSGTDNSPLHF. CDR3 sequence (DNA): TGTGCCAGCAGCTCCGGGACAGATAATTCACCCCTCCACTTT.

The chain employs TRBV7-9 and TRBJ1-4; D unresolved. The V end was cut by 6 bases, the J end by 8 bases, with 19 bases between. The CDR3 spans 15 residues. CDR1 is SEHNR and CDR2 is FQNEAQ in the germline V gene (reference sequence). Here the CDR3 reads CASRRGGASGEKLFF. The DNA of the CDR3 is TGTGCCAGCAGACGAGGCGGCGCCAGCGGGGAAAAACTGTTTTTT.

V is TRBV9 and J is TRBJ2-7, with D possibly TRBD1 on 6 matching bases. Trimming took off 0 bases at V and 2 bases at J, with 12 bases between the two ends. The CDR3 covers 15 residues. Germline V gives CDR1 SGDLS, CDR2 YYNGEE. This CDR3 reads CASSVGGHLTYEQYF. CDR3 DNA: TGTGCCAGCAGCGTAGGGGGACACCTTACCTACGAGCAGTACTTC.

The chain couples TRBV9 to TRBJ2-6; possible D gene TRBD1, 5 bases. Germline CDR1 is SGDLS and CDR2 is YYNGEE. This CDR3 region has 17 residues. Trimming cost V 2 bases and J 0 bases, with 12 bases left between them. The CDR3 DNA reads TGTGCCAGCAGCGTTAATTTTCAGGGCTCTGGGGCCAACGTCCTGACTTTC. It yields the protein CASSVNFQGSGANVLTF.

This chain connects TRBV3-1 (or the pseudogene TRBV3-2) to TRBJ1-2; TRBD1 aligns across 7 bases. Germline V gene lookup returns CDR1 LGHDT and CDR2 YNNKEL (reference sequence). The CDR3 sequence is 16 residues long. With 0 bases clipped from V and 6 bases from J, the junction kept 10 bases outside the gene matches. CDR3 sequence (DNA): TGTGCCAGCAGCCAAGATCAAAGTCAGGGGGTAGATGGCTACACCTTC. The encoded protein is CASSQDQSQGVDGYTF.

The J gene is TRBJ2-3, the V gene TRBV25-1; maybe TRBD2 (6 bases). CDR3 length equals 16 residues. V was shortened by 2 bases and J by 0 bases, with 12 bases between the two germline ends. Germline CDR1 MGHDK, CDR2 SYGVNS. The CDR3 reads CASSELVAVSTDTQYF. The CDR3 coding sequence is TGTGCCAGCAGTGAACTGGTAGCGGTTAGCACAGATACGCAGTATTTT.

The V gene is TRBV19, the J gene TRBJ2-5; 9 nucleotides agree with TRBD2. CDR1 LNHDA and CDR2 SQIVND come from the germline V gene (reference sequence). The CDR3 sequence is 16 residues long. J lost 3 bases, V lost 5 bases, and 10 bases had no gene match. This CDR3 reads CASSSLERGEKETQYF. As DNA, the CDR3 is TGTGCCAGTAGTTCTCTGGAGCGGGGGGAGAAAGAGACCCAGTACTTC.

The chain uses TRBV3-1 (or the pseudogene TRBV3-2) and TRBJ2-5, with 8 bases identical to TRBD2. Per germline, CDR1 LGHDT and CDR2 YNNKEL (reference sequence). CDR3 length: 14 residues. V gave up 4 bases and J gave up 5 bases; unmatched junction bases: 6. CDR3 sequence reads: CASSPTSGGETQYF. In nucleotides, the CDR3 is TGTGCCAGCAGCCCCACTAGCGGAGGGGAGACCCAGTACTTC.

In DNA form, the CDR3 reads TGCGCCAGCAGCTTCATGGCTAGCGGGGGTGGGACAGATACGCAGTATTTT. It codes for CASSFMASGGGTDTQYF. The chain has TRBV5-1 and TRBJ2-3; 10 bases are shared with TRBD2. Germline V lookup: CDR1 SGHRS, CDR2 YFSETQ. The CDR3 extends over 17 amino acids. With 2 bases clipped from V and 3 bases from J, the junction kept 9 bases outside the gene matches.

This chain uses TRBV5-1 with TRBJ1-1; no definite D call. Trimming shortened V by 4 bases and J by 5 bases, and 12 bases separated the two germline ends. The length of the CDR3 is 13 residues. From germline, CDR1 is SGHRS and CDR2 YFSETQ. CDR3: CASSDPRGTEAFF. Here the CDR3 DNA reads TGCGCCAGCAGCGACCCCCGGGGAACTGAAGCTTTCTTT.

This chain uses TRBV5-6 with TRBJ1-2; tentative D call: TRBD1 (6 bases). CDR1 and CDR2 (germline): SGHDT, YYEEEE. Trimming removed 2 bases at V and 8 bases at J, with 16 bases between. The CDR3 sequence is 14 residues long. DNA of the CDR3: TGTGCCAGCAGCTTAACACAGGGCCGGTTGGGCTACACCTTC. Protein: CASSLTQGRLGYTF. Together with reference TRBV5-6 and TRBJ1-2, the CDR3 gives the full variable domain: DAGVTQSPTHLIKTRGQQVTLRCSPKSGHDTVSWYQQALGQGPQFIFQYYEEEERQRGNFPDRFSGHQFPNYSSELNVNALLLGDSALYLCASSLTQGRLGYTFGSGTRLTVV.

The CDR3 DNA reads as TGTGCCAGCAGGGACATTACGGGACAGGGCGAGCAGTACTTC. Translating gives CASRDITGQGEQYF. This chain links TRBV7-9 with TRBJ2-7; 9 bases line up with TRBD1. CDR1 and CDR2 (germline): SEHNR, FQNEAQ (reference sequence). CDR3 length equals 14 residues. The trim removed 6 bases at V and 6 bases at J, leaving 9 bases unmatched.

The gene calls are TRBV19 and TRBJ1-1; D call uncertain. V lost 3 bases to trimming and J lost 1 base, with 6 bases between them. Germline CDR1 reads LNHDA; CDR2 reads SQIVND (reference sequence). The CDR3 totals 13 residues. The CDR3 DNA sequence: TGTGCCAGTAGTATTGAACAGAACACTGAAGCTTTCTTT. Encoded protein: CASSIEQNTEAFF.

The chain is built from TRBV7-2 and TRBJ1-2; TRBD1 aligns across 10 bases. This CDR3 is built from 17 residues. V was pared by 1 base and J by 4 bases, with 9 bases of the junction left unmatched. Germline-derived CDR1 and CDR2 are SGHTA and FQGNSA. The CDR3 DNA follows: TGTGCCAGCAGCTTAGAGGTGGGGACAGGGGCGATCTATGGCTACACCTTC. This gives the protein CASSLEVGTGAIYGYTF.

In this sample, this clone turned up a few times. The chain employs TRBV6-5 and TRBJ1-1; D is undetermined. Trimming pared 6 bases from V and 1 base from J, leaving 12 bases between. The CDR3 length is 14 residues. The germline V gene has CDR1 MNHEY and CDR2 SVGAGI. The CDR3 is CASSTRPRNTEAFF. Written as DNA, the CDR3 is TGTGCCAGCAGCACGAGGCCAAGGAACACTGAAGCTTTCTTT.

The rearrangement uses TRBV18 and TRBJ2-7; weak D call: TRBD1 (7 bases). The CDR3 is made up of 15 amino acids. Trimming removed 4 bases from V and 2 bases from J, with 15 bases in between. Germline loops: CDR1 KGHSH, CDR2 LQKENI. CDR3 residues: CASSRIQGGAYEQYF. The CDR3 DNA sequence: TGTGCCAGCTCACGTATCCAGGGGGGTGCCTACGAGCAGTACTTC.